Following are 23 T cell receptor beta chains from one sample sequenced in a study of blood T cell repertoires in COVID-19. Clones were read by immunoSEQ multiplex PCR, and TCRdb kept only the in-frame ones, dropping some. Of over 300,000 clones listed, 90% are singletons. The sample comprised peripheral blood. Source of these receptors: a man aged 18 to 30 with active or convalescent COVID-19.

This chain uses TRBV4-2 with TRBJ1-6, with 8 bases aligning to TRBD1. Unmatched junction bases numbered 3, after V lost 1 base and J lost 7 bases. CDR1 and CDR2 (germline): LGHNA, YNFKEQ. This CDR3 is 15 amino acids long. The CDR3 protein is CASSQGTGPNSPLHF. The CDR3, as DNA: TGTGCCAGCAGCCAAGGGACAGGGCCCAATTCACCCCTCCACTTT.

The chain has TRBV7-6 and TRBJ2-7; D may be TRBD2 (5 bases). The CDR3 length is 13 residues. CDR1 is SGHVS and CDR2 is FNYEAQ in the germline V gene. V lost 1 base, J lost 5 bases, and 9 bases lay in between. CDR3 DNA: TGTGCCAGCAGCTTAGAGAAGCGGCACGAGCAGTACTTC. Translation gives CASSLEKRHEQYF.

The chain employs TRBV30 and TRBJ1-4; D call uncertain. Trimming took 4 bases from V and 4 from J, leaving 4 bases between them. Germline-derived CDR1 and CDR2 are GTSNPN and SVGIG (reference sequence). The CDR3 length is 11 residues. The chain's CDR3 is CAWKLNEKLFF. DNA for the CDR3: TGTGCCTGGAAACTTAATGAAAAACTGTTTTTT.

V is TRBV9 and J is TRBJ1-5; the D gene is possibly TRBD1 (5 bases). This CDR3 is built from 15 residues. Germline V gene lookup returns CDR1 SGDLS and CDR2 YYNGEE. The germline V and J ends were trimmed by 0 bases and 0 bases, with 7 bases remaining between them. The CDR3 DNA reads as TGTGCCAGCAGCGTAGGGACAAATAGCAATCAGCCCCAGCATTTT. Translation gives CASSVGTNSNQPQHF. Full variable domain (rest looked up from reference TRBV9 and TRBJ1-5): DSGVTQTPKHLITATGQRVTLRCSPRSGDLSVYWYQQSLDQGLQFLIQYYNGEERAKGNILERFSAQQFPDLHSELNLSSLELGDSALYFCASSVGTNSNQPQHFGDGTRLSIL.

This chain uses TRBV10-3 with TRBJ1-1, with D tentatively TRBD1 (6 bases). This CDR3 spans 13 amino acids. Germline loops: CDR1 ENHRY, CDR2 SYGVKD. Trimming took 4 bases from V and 2 from J, leaving 8 bases between them. The CDR3 bases are TGTGCCATCAGTGGACAGGATAACACTGAAGCTTTCTTT. It translates to CAISGQDNTEAFF.

This CDR3 is CASSVTGAEKETQYF. The DNA for the CDR3 is TGTGCCAGCAGCGTCACAGGGGCCGAGAAAGAGACCCAGTACTTC. The chain links TRBV9 to TRBJ2-5; 7 nucleotides match TRBD1. This CDR3 has 15 residues. J gave up 3 bases and V 2 bases, and 7 bases lay outside the gene matches. Germline V CDR1 and CDR2: SGDLS, YYNGEE.

This clone has a handful of counts. Here the CDR3 reads CSVWTGGNQPQHF. DNA of the CDR3: TGCAGCGTTTGGACAGGAGGCAATCAGCCCCAGCATTTT. The chain carries TRBV29-1 and TRBJ1-5; the match to TRBD1 covers 7 bases. V trimming: 5 bases; J trimming: 2 bases; junction bases outside the gene matches: 3. The CDR3 is 13 amino acids. Per the germline V gene, CDR1 is SQVTM and CDR2 is ANQGSEA.

This chain uses TRBV14 with TRBJ1-3; TRBD1 might be the D (6 bases). CDR1 and CDR2 from the germline V gene are SGHDN and FVKESK. Trimming left V 3 bases short and J 3 bases short, with 15 bases between. This CDR3 has 16 amino acids. The CDR3 spells CASSHKGHIIGNTIYF. Written as DNA, the CDR3 is TGTGCCAGCAGCCATAAGGGACACATTATTGGAAACACCATATATTTT. Drawing the rest from reference TRBV14 and TRBJ1-3, the complete variable domain is EAGVTQFPSHSVIEKGQTVTLRCDPISGHDNLYWYRRVMGKEIKFLLHFVKESKQDESGMPNNRFLAERTGGTYSTLKVQPAELEDSGVYFCASSHKGHIIGNTIYFGEGSWLTVV.

The chain combines TRBV7-9 with TRBJ2-1, with TRBD2 matching over 7 bases. This CDR3 region has 15 residues. J was trimmed by 2 bases and V by 5 bases; bases with no gene match: 6. Germline loops: CDR1 SEHNR, CDR2 FQNEAQ (reference sequence). The CDR3 DNA follows: TGTGCCAGCAGCCCAAGGGAGGGAGCCTACAATGAGCAGTTCTTC. Protein sequence: CASSPREGAYNEQFF.

This chain links TRBV13 with TRBJ1-1, with 7 bases aligning to TRBD1. There are 16 residues in the CDR3. J gave up 0 bases and V 4 bases, and 8 bases lay outside the gene matches. Per germline, CDR1 PRHDT and CDR2 FYEKMQ (reference sequence). The CDR3 loop is CASSYGTGDMNTEAFF. CDR3 in DNA: TGTGCCAGCAGCTACGGCACAGGGGACATGAACACTGAAGCTTTCTTT. Full variable domain (rest looked up from reference TRBV13 and TRBJ1-1): AAGVIQSPRHLIKEKRETATLKCYPIPRHDTVYWYQQGPGQDPQFLISFYEKMQSDKGSIPDRFSAQQFSDYHSELNMSSLELGDSALYFCASSYGTGDMNTEAFFGQGTRLTVV.

V is TRBV18 and J is TRBJ1-6, with a tentative D call TRBD1 (5 bases). CDR1 and CDR2 (germline): KGHSH, LQKENI. V lost 0 bases and J lost 5, with 8 bases in between. The CDR3 contains 15 residues. CDR3 loop: CASSPPGQDNSPLHF. The CDR3 DNA reads as TGTGCCAGCTCACCACCGGGGCAGGATAATTCACCCCTCCACTTT.

This chain links TRBV28 with TRBJ2-4; D is uncertain. The ends were cut back, 6 bases at V and 7 bases at J, with 10 bases in the middle. Looked up from germline, CDR1 is MDHEN and CDR2 is SYDVKM. The CDR3 runs to 12 residues. CDR3 sequence: CASSLRTNIQYF. The DNA of the CDR3 is TGTGCCAGCAGCCTGCGTACGAACATTCAGTACTTC.

The rearrangement links TRBV28 to TRBJ1-1; tentative D call: TRBD1 (5 bases). The germline V gene encodes CDR1 MDHEN and CDR2 SYDVKM. Trimming took off 10 bases at V and 10 bases at J, with 19 bases between the two ends. The CDR3 runs to 12 residues. CDR3 residues: CAIPEPLTAAFF. The CDR3 nucleotides are TGTGCCATCCCGGAGCCACTGACAGCAGCTTTCTTT.

This clone was seen once. The chain employs TRBV28 and TRBJ1-1; 9 bases align to TRBD1. J lost 1 base, V lost 8 bases, and 2 bases had no gene match. The CDR3 extends over 13 amino acids. The V gene's germline CDR1 is MDHEN and CDR2 SYDVKM. Written as DNA, the CDR3 is TGTGCCAGCGAGGACAGGGGGAACACTGAAGCTTTCTTT. Translated: CASEDRGNTEAFF. Supplemented by reference TRBV28 and TRBJ1-1, the full variable domain reads DVKVTQSSRYLVKRTGEKVFLECVQDMDHENMFWYRQDPGLGLRLIYFSYDVKMKEKGDIPEGYSVSREKKERFSLILESASTNQTSMYLCASEDRGNTEAFFGQGTRLTVV.

The J gene is TRBJ1-1, the V gene TRBV28; a possible D gene is TRBD1 (6 bases). The V gene lost 5 bases and the J gene lost 1 base, with 14 bases spanning the gap. The CDR3 length is 15 residues. Germline V gives CDR1 MDHEN, CDR2 SYDVKM. CDR3 nucleotide sequence: TGTGCCAGCAGTCTCAGGGGTATGGGGAACACTGAAGCTTTCTTT. As protein: CASSLRGMGNTEAFF.

This chain uses TRBV2 with TRBJ1-5; TRBD1 might be the D (5 bases). The V gene's germline CDR1 is SNHLY and CDR2 FYNNEI. V was clipped by 6 bases and J by 6 bases, with 18 bases between them. The CDR3 consists of 15 residues. The CDR3 coding sequence is TGTGCCAGCAGATCCGACCGGGGGGAGAGTCAGCCCCAGCATTTT. Translated, it gives CASRSDRGESQPQHF.

CDR3 sequence reads: CASSYSQGADGYTF. DNA of the CDR3: TGTGCCAGCAGTTACTCTCAGGGGGCGGATGGCTACACCTTC. The chain links TRBV6-5 to TRBJ1-2; 8 bases are a match to TRBD1. From germline, CDR1 is MNHEY and CDR2 SVGAGI. V lost 0 bases, J lost 6 bases, and 3 bases stayed unmatched. The CDR3 has 14 amino acids.

CDR3 DNA sequence: TGTGCCAGCAGCCCAAGCGGGGGGGCCGACAATGAGCAGTTCTTC. Residues: CASSPSGGADNEQFF. The genes are TRBV7-9 and TRBJ2-1; 10 bases are shared with TRBD2. Trimming cost V 5 bases and J 5 bases; bases outside gene matches: 6. This CDR3 contains 15 residues. The germline V gene has CDR1 SEHNR and CDR2 FQNEAQ (reference sequence).

The chain has TRBV24-1 and TRBJ2-1; D uncertain. The CDR3 is 13 amino acids. Germline V CDR1 and CDR2: KGHDR, SFDVKD. V lost 6 bases and J lost 3, with 8 bases in between. The CDR3 DNA is TGTGCCACCAGTTCCGGTCTCTACAATGAGCAGTTCTTC. This gives the protein CATSSGLYNEQFF.

This clone appeared once. The J gene is TRBJ1-2, the V gene TRBV18; a weak D match, TRBD1 (6 bases). Germline V CDR1 and CDR2: KGHSH, LQKENI. Trimming took 1 base from V and 3 from J, leaving 9 bases between them. CDR3 length: 14 amino acids. CDR3 DNA: TGTGCCAGCTCACCACAACAGGGATACTATGGCTACACCTTC. Residues: CASSPQQGYYGYTF.

This sequence joins TRBV4-2 and TRBJ2-3; TRBD2 matches at 13 bases. With 2 bases clipped from V and 3 bases from J, the junction kept 2 bases outside the gene matches. Per germline, CDR1 LGHNA and CDR2 YNFKEQ. The CDR3 spans 16 residues. CDR3 sequence reads: CASSQKTSGGTDTQYF. DNA for the CDR3: TGTGCCAGCAGCCAAAAGACTAGCGGGGGGACAGATACGCAGTATTTT.

This chain links TRBV28 with TRBJ1-4, with TRBD1 matching 8 bases. The length of the CDR3 is 15 residues. The germline CDR1 and CDR2 sequences are MDHEN and SYDVKM. J was trimmed by 8 bases and V by 6 bases; bases with no gene match: 11. The CDR3 region has the DNA TGTGCCAGCAGAGAAGGACAGGGAGGATCGGAAAAACTGTTTTTT. Encoded protein: CASREGQGGSEKLFF.

The chain uses TRBV15 and TRBJ2-7, with 10 bases fitting TRBD2. V gave up 3 bases and J gave up 5 bases; unmatched junction bases: 7. The CDR3 is 15 residues long. Germline V gives CDR1 LNHNV, CDR2 YYDKDF (reference sequence). This chain's CDR3 is CATSRPGTSANEQYF. CDR3 nucleotide sequence: TGTGCCACCAGCAGGCCCGGGACTAGCGCCAACGAGCAGTACTTC.